This T cell receptor (beta chain) was retrieved from a study of T cell clones after liver transplantation. Study details: Without induction therapy, subjects received standard immunosuppression until 12-24 months post-transplant. Findings of the study overall: Migration into the graft, not deletion, may explain lost graft donor-reactive T cells.

Trimming at V came to 1 base and at J to 0 bases, leaving 4 bases not matched to a gene. The CDR3 spans 18 residues. Germline-derived CDR1 and CDR2 are MNHNS and SASEGT. Turning to this clone: What it binds is unknown.

The table came from immunoSEQ multiplex PCR; TCRdb's copy has only in-frame clones and leaves some out. The sample contains about 80,000 clones, 80% to 85% of which appear only once. The sample here was CD4+ T cells from blood, taken about 46 months after liver transplant. The rearrangement links TRBV6-1 to TRBJ2-5, with 14 bases that match TRBD2. The sequence was obtained from a human patient who received a liver transplant. Some T cells may be supplied by the graft donor. The CDR3 loop reads CASSEEGLAGAYQETQYF. The CDR3 DNA follows: TGTGCCAGCAGTGAAGAGGGACTAGCGGGGGCGTACCAAGAGACCCAGTACTTC.